The source of this TCR beta chain is a study of Ad26.COV2.S vaccination and SARS-CoV-2 variants. CDR3 length equals 14 residues. V trimming: 0 bases; J trimming: 8 bases; junction bases outside the gene matches: 6. CDR1 and CDR2 (germline): SGDLS, YYNGEE. Sample treatment: some 20 received Ad26.COV2.S at low or high dose, single or two shots; roughly five received placebo; per-sample allocation not given. Sampling was done on day 63 after the first vaccine or placebo injection. Sequencing was performed with immunoSEQ multiplex PCR; in TCRdb, only in-frame clones are kept and a portion is missing. The data contain over 300,000 clones, around four fifths of them singletons.

This specimen consisted of peripheral blood, obtained in a trial of Ad26.COV2.S vaccine versus placebo. The clonotype was recovered from a person between 18 and 59 years old who received the Ad26.COV2.S COVID-19 vaccine or a placebo. The genes are TRBV9 and TRBJ1-2, with 8 positions matching TRBD1. The CDR3 nucleotides are TGTGCCAGCAGCGTAGATGGCAGGGGGCACGGCTACACCTTC. Translating it yields CASSVDGRGHGYTF.